This T cell receptor (beta chain) emerged from a study of shared clonotypes between healthy human individuals. Findings of the study overall: Rarefaction indicated that sorted-subset sequencing remained incomplete although depth was large.

The authors ran the assay at deep level. The method was immunoSEQ multiplex PCR; TCRdb's version includes in-frame clones alone and lacks a portion of them. The sample yields about 1.5 million clones, approximately 98% seen once. Trimming took off 3 bases at V and 4 bases at J, with 19 bases between the two ends. CDR1 and CDR2 from the germline V gene are SGDLS and YYNGEE. The CDR3 extends over 17 amino acids. Turning to this clone: Its antigen is currently unknown.

The origin of this receptor is a young man in good health. J is TRBJ2-2 and V is TRBV9, with D possibly being TRBD2 (5 bases). The sequencing input was naive CD4+ T cells sorted from blood. This sample's subset: CD45RA+ positively selected. Here the CDR3 reads CASSERVPGPITGELFF. In nucleotides, the CDR3 is TGTGCCAGCAGCGAGAGGGTTCCCGGTCCGATCACCGGGGAGCTGTTTTTT. The full variable domain, completed using reference TRBV9 and TRBJ2-2, is DSGVTQTPKHLITATGQRVTLRCSPRSGDLSVYWYQQSLDQGLQFLIQYYNGEERAKGNILERFSAQQFPDLHSELNLSSLELGDSALYFCASSERVPGPITGELFFGEGSRLTVL.